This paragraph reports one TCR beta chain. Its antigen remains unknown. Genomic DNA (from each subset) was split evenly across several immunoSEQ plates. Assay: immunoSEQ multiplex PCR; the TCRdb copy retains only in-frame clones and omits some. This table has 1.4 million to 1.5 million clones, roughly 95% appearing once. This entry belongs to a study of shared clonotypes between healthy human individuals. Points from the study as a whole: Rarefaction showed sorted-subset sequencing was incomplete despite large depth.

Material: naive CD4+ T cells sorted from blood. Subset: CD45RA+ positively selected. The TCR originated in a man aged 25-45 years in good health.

As DNA, the CDR3 is TGTGCCAGCAGTGAAAATCGAGGGGGACCGAAATCCTACGAGCAGTACTTC. Protein product: CASSENRGGPKSYEQYF. The V and J genes are TRBV6-1 and TRBJ2-7, with a possible D match to TRBD1 (6 bases). This CDR3 is built from 17 residues. With 2 bases removed from V and 1 base from J, the gap between germline ends came to 18 bases. Germline V lookup: CDR1 MNHNS, CDR2 SASEGT.